The present entry profiles one T cell receptor beta chain with its context. Assay: immunoSEQ multiplex PCR; the TCRdb copy retains only in-frame clones and omits some. The table records 130,000 or so clones, 65% to 90% of them present only once. This sample is drawn from a study of blood T cell repertoires in COVID-19. The CDR3 is 17 amino acids. Trimming left V 0 bases short and J 0 bases short, with 12 bases between. Per the germline V gene, CDR1 is ENHRY and CDR2 is SYGVKD. This receptor was identified in a woman aged 55-69 years with active or convalescent COVID-19. The rearrangement uses TRBV10-3 and TRBJ1-3, with D possibly TRBD1 on 6 matching bases. Sequencing input: peripheral blood. CDR3: CAISESPNRASGNTIYF. The CDR3 nucleotides are TGTGCCATCAGTGAGTCTCCAAACAGGGCCTCTGGAAACACCATATATTTT.